One and the same sample provided the 29 T cell receptor beta chains below, sequenced in a study of blood T cells in healthy people across ages. Through a sample-barcoded 5' primer and a J-beta primer mix, a second PCR was run for roughly 7 to 12 cycles. MiXCR, applied by TCRdb to the 5' RACE reads, yields one record per CDR3 protein. The profile shows some 1.8 million distinct CDR3 sequences, around 42% of them singletons. Sequenced sample: blood. The receptors shown here come from a human donor in good health.

This clonotype was seen only a few times. V is TRBV27 and J is TRBJ2-1, with a tentative D call TRBD1 (6 bases). The CDR3 totals 14 residues. The germline CDR1 and CDR2 sequences are MNHEY and SMNVEV (reference sequence). V gave up 6 bases and J gave up 4 bases, with 13 bases separating them. The CDR3 DNA sequence: TGTGCCAGCAGCCAACCGACAGGATACAATGAGCAGTTCTTC. This encodes CASSQPTGYNEQFF.

The chain recombines TRBV28 with TRBJ2-7; D is ambiguous. The V and J ends lost 7 bases and 3 bases respectively, with 13 bases between them. The germline V gene encodes CDR1 MDHEN and CDR2 SYDVKM. There are 13 residues in the CDR3. In nucleotides, the CDR3 is TGTGCCAGCAAGAGAAGAGCCAACTACGAGCAGTACTTC. It yields the protein CASKRRANYEQYF.

This clonotype was picked up a small number of times. The chain links TRBV27 to TRBJ2-5; 7 bases fit TRBD1. J lost 7 bases, V lost 6 bases, and 14 bases had no gene match. The CDR3 length is 15 residues. Germline CDR1 MNHEY, CDR2 SMNVEV (reference sequence). The CDR3 DNA follows: TGTGCCAGCAGCCCGAGGCAGAGGGGGCTAGGGACCCAGTACTTC. It yields the protein CASSPRQRGLGTQYF.

This clonotype was observed a few times. The rearrangement links TRBV9 to TRBJ2-5; TRBD2 matches at 8 bases. Germline CDR1 SGDLS, CDR2 YYNGEE. The trim removed 0 bases at V and 0 bases at J, leaving 4 bases unmatched. The CDR3 length is 16 residues. This CDR3 is CASSVATGGYQETQYF. In nucleotides, the CDR3 is TGTGCCAGCAGCGTAGCTACGGGGGGGTACCAAGAGACCCAGTACTTC.

In its sample, this clonotype was seen a few times. This chain joins TRBV12-3 or TRBV12-4 and TRBJ2-1; TRBD2 agrees at 8 bases. Trimming took 2 bases from V and 0 from J; bases not matched to a gene: 9. CDR3 length equals 18 residues. The CDR3 protein is CASSLMRGVGSSYNEQFF. As DNA, the CDR3 is TGTGCCAGCAGTTTAATGCGGGGGGTAGGAAGCTCCTACAATGAGCAGTTCTTC.

This clonotype appeared a few times. The chain uses TRBV6-5 and TRBJ1-2; D is unresolved. Trimming shortened V by 7 bases and J by 5 bases, and 17 bases separated the two germline ends. CDR1 MNHEY and CDR2 SVGAGI come from the germline V gene. There are 14 residues in the CDR3. CDR3 residues: CASKGRNINYGYTF. As DNA, the CDR3 is TGTGCCAGCAAGGGCAGGAACATCAATTATGGCTACACCTTC.

Comments on this clonotype: The junction does not match germline at one end; this may be a read error. The chain uses TRBV5-1 and TRBJ1-1; D unclear. Germline values: CDR1 SGHRS, CDR2 YFSETQ. The CDR3 sequence is 13 residues long. The CDR3 DNA reads as TGCACCAGCAGCTTCCGGGAGAACACTGAAGCCTTCTTT. Translated: CTSSFRENTEAFF.

The chain combines TRBV7-2 with TRBJ2-4, with 10 bases lining up with TRBD2. The DNA end is a closer match to TRBJ2-5, so the J assignment may be wrong. There are 15 residues in the CDR3. Germline V gives CDR1 SGHTA, CDR2 FQGNSA. The CDR3 protein is CATGDSLAGAETQYF. CDR3 in DNA: TGTGCCACCGGGGACAGTCTAGCGGGGGCAGAGACCCAGTACTTC.

This clonotype was counted many times. This chain's CDR3 is CASSLADRYNEQFF. In nucleotides, the CDR3 is TGTGCCAGCAGCTTAGCGGACAGATACAATGAGCAGTTCTTC. The J gene is TRBJ2-1, the V gene TRBV7-9; D perhaps matches TRBD1 (6 bases). With 0 bases removed from V and 4 bases from J, the gap between germline ends came to 7 bases. The CDR3 is 14 residues long. Germline CDR1 is SEHNR and CDR2 is FQNEAQ (reference sequence).

This clonotype was counted only a few times. The chain joins TRBV7-2 to TRBJ2-7; TRBD2 aligns across 10 bases. Per germline, CDR1 SGHTA and CDR2 FQGNSA. V trimming: 8 bases; J trimming: 2 bases; junction bases outside the gene matches: 6. The CDR3 sequence is 14 residues long. The CDR3 is CASAQRGGAYEQYF. The CDR3 DNA sequence: TGTGCCAGCGCCCAGCGGGGGGGAGCCTACGAGCAGTACTTC.

The chain links TRBV9 to TRBJ2-1; perhaps TRBD2 as D (6 bases). Germline V gene data show CDR1 as SGDLS and CDR2 as YYNGEE. Between the trimmed V and J ends, which lost 0 bases and 4 bases, there was a span of 17 bases. The CDR3 length is 17 residues. The CDR3 loop reads CASSVDGGYSTYNEQFF. The CDR3 coding sequence is TGTGCCAGCAGCGTAGATGGGGGGTACTCAACGTACAATGAGCAGTTCTTC.

This clonotype was seen a handful of times. The V call is TRBV24-1, the J call TRBJ2-1; TRBD2 matches 9 bases. This CDR3 has 14 amino acids. Germline CDR1 reads KGHDR; CDR2 reads SFDVKD. V was pared by 10 bases and J by 5 bases, with 8 bases of the junction left unmatched. The CDR3 region has the DNA TGTGCCACACGTCCCGGCGGGGGGGACAATGAGCAGTTCTTC. The encoded protein is CATRPGGGDNEQFF.

This clonotype came up a few times. The rearrangement links TRBV24-1 to TRBJ1-2; 8 nucleotides align to TRBD1. V dropped 5 bases and J dropped 5; count of bases not matched to a gene: 9. This CDR3 spans 15 amino acids. Germline CDR1 KGHDR, CDR2 SFDVKD. DNA for the CDR3: TGTGCCACCAGTGGAGCCGGGACAGGTGGATATGGCTACACCTTC. Translated: CATSGAGTGGYGYTF.

The CDR3 region is CASSTTSMADTQYF. CDR3 DNA sequence: TGTGCCAGCAGCACGACTAGCATGGCAGATACGCAGTATTTT. The V call is TRBV7-2, the J call TRBJ2-3; 7 bases map to TRBD2. V lost 5 bases and J lost 4; bases outside the gene matches: 6. CDR1 SGHTA and CDR2 FQGNSA come from the germline V gene. The CDR3 consists of 14 residues.

The chain combines TRBV29-1 with TRBJ1-5, with D unclear. Trimming shortened V by 5 bases and J by 3 bases, and 11 bases separated the two germline ends. CDR1 and CDR2 from the germline V gene are SQVTM and ANQGSEA. The CDR3 runs 13 residues. For the CDR3, the DNA is TGCAGCGTTACGGGTCAAGCCAATCAGCCCCAGCATTTT. It encodes CSVTGQANQPQHF.

This clonotype was seen more than once but under ten times. The chain carries TRBV4-3 and TRBJ1-6; D not resolved. Germline V lookup: CDR1 LGHNA, CDR2 YSLEER. Trimming took 1 base from V and 4 from J, leaving 8 bases between them. CDR3 length: 15 amino acids. The CDR3, as DNA: TGCGCCAGCAGCCAAGGTGACACATATAATTCACCCCTCCACTTT. This encodes CASSQGDTYNSPLHF.

The V call is TRBV28, the J call TRBJ2-7; D may be TRBD1 (5 bases). The length of the CDR3 is 14 residues. CDR1 is MDHEN, CDR2 SYDVKM, per germline. V was clipped by 5 bases and J by 0 bases, with 11 bases between them. DNA of the CDR3: TGTGCCAGCAGTACCCGACAGACCTCCTACGAGCAGTACTTC. Translated, it gives CASSTRQTSYEQYF.

CDR3 nucleotide sequence: TGCAGTGCTAGAGATCGCCTAGCTAGCACAGATACGCAGTATTTT. As protein: CSARDRLASTDTQYF. The J gene is TRBJ2-3, the V gene TRBV20-1, with D possibly matching TRBD2 (5 bases). Trimming removed 0 bases at V and 0 bases at J, with 10 bases between. Germline V CDR1 and CDR2: DFQATT, SNEGSKA (reference sequence). This CDR3 has 15 residues.

There are a few counts of this clonotype. V is TRBV4-1 and J is TRBJ2-7; unclear D gene. Germline V gene sequence: CDR1 MGHRA, CDR2 YSYEKL. This CDR3 is built from 14 residues. V lost 2 bases and J 0 bases, leaving 8 bases between the germline ends. The CDR3 protein is CASSQRFSSYEQYF. DNA of the CDR3: TGCGCCAGCAGCCAAAGATTCAGCTCCTACGAGCAGTACTTC.

This clonotype has a handful of counts. The chain combines TRBV6-1 with TRBJ2-5; 10 bases agree with TRBD1. This CDR3 region has 13 residues. From germline, CDR1 is MNHNS and CDR2 SASEGT. After removal of 10 bases from V and 2 bases from J, the junction contained 4 bases not matched to a gene. The chain's CDR3 is CATTDRGQETQYF. For the CDR3, the DNA is TGTGCCACAACGGACAGGGGGCAAGAGACCCAGTACTTC.

This chain connects TRBV24-1 to TRBJ1-2; D perhaps matches TRBD1 (5 bases). Germline loops: CDR1 KGHDR, CDR2 SFDVKD. V was clipped by 3 bases and J by 6 bases, with 13 bases between them. The length of the CDR3 is 14 residues. The CDR3 reads CATSDPGPPHGYTF. In DNA form, the CDR3 reads TGTGCCACCAGTGATCCGGGACCTCCTCATGGCTACACCTTC.

The chain uses TRBV7-3 and TRBJ2-1, with 12 bases matching TRBD2. Germline values: CDR1 SGHTA, CDR2 FQGTGA. V was clipped by 5 bases and J by 5 bases; unmatched bases: 13. CDR3 length: 18 residues. The CDR3 bases are TGTGCCAGCAGCCCACTAGCGGGAGGCCGCGGGGACAACAATGAGCAGTTCTTC. It translates to CASSPLAGGRGDNNEQFF. Supplemented by reference TRBV7-3 and TRBJ2-1, the full variable domain reads GAGVSQTPSNKVTEKGKYVELRCDPISGHTALYWYRQSLGQGPEFLIYFQGTGAADDSGLPNDRFFAVRPEGSVSTLKIQRTERGDSAVYLCASSPLAGGRGDNNEQFFGPGTRLTVL.

This clonotype was seen only a few times. V gene TRBV30 combines with J gene TRBJ1-2; possible D gene TRBD1, 5 bases. Trimming removed 1 base at V and 4 bases at J, with 13 bases between. This CDR3 has 14 amino acids. Germline CDR1 GTSNPN, CDR2 SVGIG (reference sequence). The DNA for the CDR3 is TGTGCCTGGAGTGGCTCCAGGGTTACCTATGGCTACACCTTC. It is translated as CAWSGSRVTYGYTF.

The chain is built from TRBV6-6 and TRBJ2-7; TRBD2 matches 8 bases. Per germline, CDR1 MNHNY and CDR2 SVGAGI (reference sequence). Trimming at V came to 2 bases and at J to 3 bases, leaving 3 bases not matched to a gene. The CDR3 covers 14 residues. CDR3 nucleotides: TGTGCCAGCAGTTACATGGCGGGGGGCTACGAGCAGTACTTC. It codes for CASSYMAGGYEQYF.

This chain uses TRBV4-3 with TRBJ2-3, with 8 nucleotides matching TRBD2. The ends lost 0 bases at V and 3 bases at J; junction bases unmatched: 11. Germline V lookup: CDR1 LGHNA, CDR2 YSLEER. The CDR3 consists of 18 residues. This CDR3 reads CASSQDGKAGEVTDTQYF. CDR3 DNA: TGCGCCAGCAGCCAAGATGGCAAAGCGGGGGAGGTGACAGATACGCAGTATTTT.

This clonotype has just one count. This may stem from a read error, because a much larger clone lies one nucleotide away. CDR3 DNA: TGCAGCGTATCGACCCGAATTGACAATGGAAAACTGTTTTTT. Its protein product is CSVSTRIDNGKLFF. The chain links TRBV29-1 to TRBJ1-4, with D unresolved. Looked up from germline, CDR1 is SQVTM and CDR2 is ANQGSEA. The length of the CDR3 is 14 residues.

In the case of this clonotype: At one end, the junction sequence differs from germline, possibly due to a read error. The V call is TRBV6-2 or TRBV6-3, the J call TRBJ1-1; weak D call: TRBD1 (6 bases). CDR1 and CDR2 from the germline V gene are MNHEY and SVGEGT. This CDR3 region has 13 residues. CDR3 loop: CASSGQTNTEASF. DNA for the CDR3: TGTGCCAGCAGTGGACAGACCAACACTGAAGCTTCCTTT.

The V gene is TRBV20-1, the J gene TRBJ1-1, with 8 bases aligning to TRBD1. This CDR3 contains 14 residues. Trimming cost V 4 bases and J 6 bases; bases outside gene matches: 10. The V gene's germline CDR1 is DFQATT and CDR2 SNEGSKA (reference sequence). The CDR3 DNA is TGCAGTGCTACTCGAGCGTCAGGGGGCCCTGAAGCTTTCTTT. Translated: CSATRASGGPEAFF.

With respect to this clonotype: A read error may produce the germline difference seen at one junction end. The gene calls are TRBV18 and TRBJ2-5; 10 bases match TRBD2. The CDR3 loop spans 15 amino acids. Germline V gene data show CDR1 as KGHSH and CDR2 as LQKENI. The CDR3 DNA sequence: TGTGCCGGCTCACCAAGTGTAGCGGGAGGAGAGACCCAGTACTTC. Translating it yields CAGSPSVAGGETQYF.